Shown below are 29 T cell receptor beta chains from a single sample sequenced in a study of T cells after yellow fever vaccination. TCRdb redid the calling of the 5' RACE reads with MiXCR, one entry per CDR3 protein. The sample has 45,000 to 75,000 distinct CDR3 sequences, around 5.4% seen once; the top ten hold roughly 31%. This material consisted of PBMCs, either bulk or a sorted T-cell subset (CD4+, CD8+, memory, or dextramer-sorted; not recorded which), taken on the day of the yellow fever booster vaccination. The receptor set was obtained from a young man who received the YFV17D yellow fever vaccine.

In this sample, this clonotype turned up many times. The V call is TRBV6-5, the J call TRBJ2-1; D remains unclear. The CDR3 totals 14 residues. Germline CDR1 reads MNHEY; CDR2 reads SVGAGI. Trimming pared 2 bases from V and 0 bases from J, leaving 5 bases between. Here the CDR3 DNA reads TGTGCCAGCAGTTACGCGGCCTCCTACAATGAGCAGTTCTTC. Protein sequence: CASSYAASYNEQFF.

In regard to this clonotype: Being one base from a much bigger clone, this may be a read error. The V and J genes are TRBV5-1 and TRBJ2-7; 9 nucleotides agree with TRBD1. From germline, CDR1 is SGHRS and CDR2 YFSETQ. The CDR3 spans 16 residues. DNA of the CDR3: TGCGCCAGCAGCTTGGGGGGACAGGGTAAGGCCGACGATCAGTACTTC. Amino acid sequence: CASSLGGQGKADDQYF.

This clonotype occurred a few times. The chain recombines TRBV4-3 with TRBJ2-2; 9 bases match TRBD2. With V trimmed by 0 bases and J by 5 bases, 1 base remained unmatched. Per germline, CDR1 LGHNA and CDR2 YSLEER. This CDR3 is 15 amino acids long. Written as DNA, the CDR3 is TGCGCCAGCAGCCAAGAAAGCGGGGGGACCGGGGAGCTGTTTTTT. Its translation: CASSQESGGTGELFF.

In this sample, this clonotype turned up a few times. This chain uses TRBV4-1 with TRBJ1-6; TRBD1 is a possible D gene (5 bases). This CDR3 region has 15 residues. Germline V gene data show CDR1 as MGHRA and CDR2 as YSYEKL. Trimming took 5 bases from V and 4 from J, leaving 12 bases between them. The CDR3 bases are TGCGCCAGCAGCGCCGGGGACCAATATAATTCACCCCTCCACTTT. As protein: CASSAGDQYNSPLHF.

This clonotype was seen a few times. This rearrangement joins TRBV4-3 to TRBJ1-2, with D possibly matching TRBD1 (6 bases). Trimming cost V 4 bases and J 4 bases, with 19 bases left between them. Looked up from germline, CDR1 is LGHNA and CDR2 is YSLEER. The CDR3 is 16 amino acids. The CDR3 loop reads CASSPGRGPTVYGYTF. The CDR3 DNA reads as TGCGCCAGCAGCCCTGGCCGGGGGCCGACTGTCTATGGCTACACCTTC.

The genes are TRBV24-1 and TRBJ1-5; 7 positions match TRBD1. The CDR3 spans 12 residues. Trimming removed 11 bases from V and 6 bases from J; junction bases left unmatched: 6. CDR1 and CDR2 from the germline V gene are KGHDR and SFDVKD. The CDR3 nucleotides read TGTGCCATCCTCCAGGGGGGTCAGCCCCAGCATTTT. Residues: CAILQGGQPQHF.

The chain employs TRBV7-2 and TRBJ2-1, with a tentative D call TRBD2 (5 bases). The CDR3 totals 15 residues. The germline V gene has CDR1 SGHTA and CDR2 FQGNSA. The V gene lost 5 bases and the J gene lost 2 bases, with 13 bases spanning the gap. The CDR3 coding sequence is TGTGCCAGCAGCCTAGGACTCCCGGCCTACAATGAGCAGTTCTTC. It yields the protein CASSLGLPAYNEQFF.

This clonotype has ten or more counts. The V call is TRBV20-1, the J call TRBJ1-1, with D maybe TRBD1 (5 bases). CDR3 length: 14 residues. The V end lost 1 base, the J end lost 1 base, and 10 bases lay between the germline ends. Germline-derived CDR1 and CDR2 are DFQATT and SNEGSKA (reference sequence). In DNA form, the CDR3 reads TGCAGTGCTAGAGGCGGGGCAGGGAACACTGAAGCTTTCTTT. Its protein product is CSARGGAGNTEAFF.

This clonotype was seen at least ten times. The rearrangement links TRBV4-3 to TRBJ1-1, with a possible D match to TRBD1 (6 bases). The CDR3 consists of 15 residues. Germline CDR1 reads LGHNA; CDR2 reads YSLEER. V was shortened by 0 bases and J by 5 bases, with 13 bases between the two germline ends. CDR3 nucleotide sequence: TGCGCCAGCAGCCAAGAGATCCAGGGGAGAACTGAAGCTTTCTTT. This sequence encodes CASSQEIQGRTEAFF.

This rearrangement joins TRBV9 to TRBJ1-3; D is unclear. CDR1 and CDR2 (germline): SGDLS, YYNGEE. V gave up 6 bases and J gave up 2 bases, with 9 bases separating them. The CDR3 length is 13 residues. The CDR3 bases are TGTGCCAGCACGCCATTTACTGGAAACACCATATATTTT. This encodes CASTPFTGNTIYF.

This clonotype turned up a few times. J is TRBJ1-5 and V is TRBV6-6, with D tentatively TRBD1 (6 bases). The CDR3 contains 13 residues. V lost 5 bases, J lost 10 bases, and 15 bases lay in between. Germline CDR1 is MNHNY and CDR2 is SVGAGI (reference sequence). CDR3 nucleotide sequence: TGTGCCAGCAGTCCCGCTGGCAGGGGACCCCAGCATTTT. Encoded protein: CASSPAGRGPQHF.

The sample holds many counts of this clonotype. The rearrangement uses TRBV20-1 and TRBJ2-1, with D perhaps being TRBD1 or TRBD2 (6 bases each). V was shortened by 5 bases and J by 2 bases, with 10 bases between the two germline ends. CDR1 is DFQATT and CDR2 is SNEGSKA in the germline V gene (reference sequence). The CDR3 is made up of 13 amino acids. The CDR3 sequence is CSAFGGAYNEQFF. CDR3 sequence (DNA): TGCAGTGCTTTCGGGGGCGCCTACAATGAGCAGTTCTTC.

This clonotype was counted ten times or more. This chain links TRBV25-1 with TRBJ2-1; perhaps TRBD2 as D (5 bases). V was pared by 4 bases and J by 6 bases, with 16 bases between. The CDR3 runs to 15 residues. The V gene's germline CDR1 is MGHDK and CDR2 SYGVNS. This CDR3 reads CASSAPGAGPNEQFF. DNA of the CDR3: TGTGCCAGCAGTGCCCCGGGCGCGGGCCCCAATGAGCAGTTCTTC. Complete variable domain (other parts from reference TRBV25-1 and TRBJ2-1): EADIYQTPRYLVIGTGKKITLECSQTMGHDKMYWYQQDPGMELHLIHYSYGVNSTEKGDLSSESTVSRIRTEHFPLTLESARPSHTSQYLCASSAPGAGPNEQFFGPGTRLTVL.

This clonotype was seen a few times. The V gene is TRBV6-2 or TRBV6-3, the J gene TRBJ2-6; D not resolved. The germline CDR1 and CDR2 sequences are MNHEY and SVGEGT. Trimming shortened V by 4 bases and J by 0 bases, and 13 bases separated the two germline ends. The CDR3 loop spans 17 amino acids. The CDR3 protein is CASSWGPLHSGANVLTF. The CDR3 DNA follows: TGTGCCAGCAGTTGGGGTCCCCTTCACTCTGGGGCCAACGTCCTGACTTTC.

The chain employs TRBV6-1 and TRBJ2-2; TRBD2 matches at 12 bases. The ends lost 5 bases at V and 3 bases at J; junction bases unmatched: 7. CDR3 size: 17 residues. Germline V gene lookup returns CDR1 MNHNS and CDR2 SASEGT. Here the CDR3 reads CASSLLLAGGHTGELFF. The CDR3 DNA reads TGTGCCAGCAGTTTACTACTAGCGGGGGGTCACACCGGGGAGCTGTTTTTT.

This clonotype was observed many times. This chain joins TRBV20-1 and TRBJ2-3, with D uncertain. The CDR3 contains 11 residues. Trimming removed 6 bases at V and 3 bases at J, with 7 bases between. The germline V gene has CDR1 DFQATT and CDR2 SNEGSKA (reference sequence). The CDR3 reads CSATETDTQYF. The CDR3, as DNA: TGCAGTGCAACCGAGACAGATACGCAGTATTTT.

In its sample, this clonotype was seen many times. J is TRBJ2-7 and V is TRBV4-1; no clear D. CDR1 and CDR2 (germline): MGHRA, YSYEKL. V gave up 1 base and J gave up 6 bases, with 7 bases separating them. The CDR3 totals 12 residues. The DNA for the CDR3 is TGCGCCAGCAGCCAAGGCTTAAGCGAGCAGTACTTC. Amino acid sequence: CASSQGLSEQYF.

The chain employs TRBV5-1 and TRBJ1-2, with 9 bases that match TRBD1. The V gene's germline CDR1 is SGHRS and CDR2 YFSETQ. The CDR3 sequence is 14 residues long. V shed 4 bases, J shed 7 bases, and the junction held 8 bases outside the gene matches. This CDR3 reads CASSPTGGVGGYTF. In nucleotides, the CDR3 is TGCGCCAGCAGCCCAACAGGGGGCGTGGGTGGCTACACCTTC.

The chain has TRBV5-4 and TRBJ2-5, with 11 bases fitting TRBD2. The germline gives CDR1 SGHNT, CDR2 YYREEE (reference sequence). Trimming removed 3 bases from V and 3 bases from J; junction bases left unmatched: 10. The CDR3 extends over 17 amino acids. CDR3 region: CASSSPWELAGEETQYF. The CDR3 bases are TGTGCCAGCAGCTCCCCGTGGGAACTAGCGGGGGAAGAGACCCAGTACTTC.

This clonotype was counted ten times or more. The chain has TRBV6-4 and TRBJ1-1; TRBD1 matches at 7 bases. Germline V gene data show CDR1 as MRHNA and CDR2 as SNTAGT. Trimming at V came to 2 bases and at J to 3 bases, leaving 0 bases not matched to a gene. The CDR3 is 13 amino acids. In DNA form, the CDR3 reads TGTGCCAGCAGTGACGACAGGGACACTGAAGCTTTCTTT. Translated, it gives CASSDDRDTEAFF.

The chain employs TRBV21-1 and TRBJ1-6; TRBD1, the table's D call, lacks a check against the DNA. TRBV21-1 is reported as a pseudogene. There are 16 residues in the CDR3. The CDR3 DNA is TGTGCCAGCAGCAAAGACAGGGGGCGCCGCGGTGAACCCCTCCACTTT. Protein product: CASSKDRGRRGEPLHF.

This clonotype was recorded many times. The chain recombines TRBV7-8 with TRBJ2-7, with a possible D match to TRBD1 (6 bases). V was trimmed by 5 bases and J by 5 bases, leaving 16 bases between them. Germline V gives CDR1 SGHVS, CDR2 FQNEAQ. There are 14 residues in the CDR3. The CDR3 region has the DNA TGTGCCAGCAGCATAGAGACAGGTGGACACGAGCAGTACTTC. It codes for CASSIETGGHEQYF.

In this sample, this clonotype turned up many times. The chain recombines TRBV7-2 with TRBJ2-7; D uncertain. In germline, CDR1 is SGHTA, CDR2 FQGNSA. This CDR3 spans 9 amino acids. V was pared by 10 bases and J by 2 bases, with 3 bases between. The CDR3 loop is CATTYEQYF. The CDR3 region has the DNA TGTGCCACAACCTACGAGCAGTACTTC.

This clonotype was detected a few times. This chain uses TRBV7-2 with TRBJ2-1; 14 bases agree with TRBD2. J lost 2 bases, V lost 7 bases, and 7 bases had no gene match. The CDR3 is 17 residues long. CDR1 and CDR2 (germline): SGHTA, FQGNSA. CDR3 in amino acids: CASTRLAGGPTYNEQFF. The CDR3 DNA is TGTGCCAGCACCAGACTAGCGGGGGGGCCCACCTACAATGAGCAGTTCTTC.

The table lists this clonotype with many counts. This sequence joins TRBV7-2 and TRBJ1-1, with unresolved D. Germline CDR1 reads SGHTA; CDR2 reads FQGNSA. The CDR3 covers 14 residues. Trimming removed 4 bases at V and 6 bases at J, with 15 bases between. CDR3 coding DNA: TGTGCCAGCAGCTCACATGCCGGGAGGGCTGAAGCTTTCTTT. Translation: CASSSHAGRAEAFF.

This clonotype occurred a few times. The V call is TRBV10-3, the J call TRBJ1-2; 8 bases align to TRBD1. V dropped 9 bases and J dropped 1; count of bases not matched to a gene: 10. Germline CDR1 is ENHRY and CDR2 is SYGVKD. The CDR3 runs 15 residues. The CDR3 sequence is CAIASLDRDNYGYTF. The CDR3 DNA follows: TGTGCCATAGCCTCGTTGGACAGGGATAACTATGGCTACACCTTC.

This clonotype appeared many times. The V call is TRBV4-1, the J call TRBJ2-5, with 8 bases aligning to TRBD2. The trim removed 1 base at V and 2 bases at J, leaving 3 bases unmatched. The CDR3 extends over 15 amino acids. Looked up from germline, CDR1 is MGHRA and CDR2 is YSYEKL. The CDR3 region has the DNA TGCGCCAGCAGCCAAGTCGCTAGCGGGCAAGAGACCCAGTACTTC. Translation gives CASSQVASGQETQYF.

The V and J genes are TRBV7-2 and TRBJ2-5, with D maybe TRBD2 (7 bases). The germline V gene has CDR1 SGHTA and CDR2 FQGNSA. Trimming removed 2 bases at V and 5 bases at J, with 15 bases between. The length of the CDR3 is 15 residues. The CDR3 DNA follows: TGTGCCAGCAGCTTATGGGGGGGCGCGGGGGAGACCCAGTACTTC. Its translation is CASSLWGGAGETQYF.

The genes are TRBV4-3 and TRBJ1-2; D is unclear. CDR1 and CDR2 (germline): LGHNA, YSLEER. The CDR3 totals 15 residues. V lost 0 bases to trimming and J lost 6 bases, with 14 bases between them. The CDR3 sequence: CASSQDRRLSDGYTF. The CDR3 region has the DNA TGCGCCAGCAGCCAAGATCGACGACTCTCCGATGGCTACACCTTC.